Presented here are 3 T cell receptor beta chains from one specimen sequenced in a study of Graves' ophthalmopathy and Graves' hyperthyroidism. RNA transcripts yielded amplified TCR beta CDR3 regions. RT-PCR was first run with HTBI primers, then multiplex PCR in a second round. MiXCR, run by TCRdb on the multiplex PCR reads, gives a single entry per CDR3 protein. Of 600,000 to 700,000 distinct CDR3 sequences listed, 35% to 45% are singletons. Sequencing used peripheral blood. All receptors derive from an adult man with Graves' ophthalmopathy.

V and J are TRBV19 and TRBJ1-1; 7 bases line up with TRBD1. The CDR3 is made up of 14 amino acids. After removal of 7 bases from V and 0 bases from J, the junction contained 5 bases not matched to a gene. CDR1 is LNHDA, CDR2 SQIVND, per germline (reference sequence). In DNA form, the CDR3 reads TGTGCCAGTAACCCGGGACAGCTGAACACTGAAGCTTTCTTT. Translation gives CASNPGQLNTEAFF.

This sequence joins TRBV11-2 and TRBJ1-2; no reliable D call. CDR3 size: 12 residues. Germline assignment: CDR1 SGHAT and CDR2 FQNNGV. The V gene lost 7 bases and the J gene lost 5 bases, with 11 bases spanning the gap. The chain's CDR3 is CASKSDYYGYTF. Here the CDR3 DNA reads TGTGCCAGCAAATCGGATTATTATGGCTACACCTTC.

V gene TRBV6-5 combines with J gene TRBJ2-7; D is unresolved. The germline V and J ends were trimmed by 0 bases and 3 bases, with 12 bases remaining between them. This CDR3 has 15 amino acids. Germline values: CDR1 MNHEY, CDR2 SVGAGI. The CDR3 DNA is TGTGCCAGCAGTTACTCAGTCAAAAGAAGCTACGAGCAGTACTTC. Its protein product is CASSYSVKRSYEQYF.